This T cell receptor beta chain was documented in a study of memory CD4+ T cells and cytomegalovirus serostatus. Findings and caveats of the study: About two fifths of the roughly 150 known CMV-associated TCRbeta sequences appeared in CD4+ memory.

About this clone itself: Its target is unknown.

With V trimmed by 8 bases and J by 3 bases, 12 bases remained unmatched. The CDR3 sequence is 15 residues long. The germline V gene has CDR1 SGHAT and CDR2 FQNNGV. Using immunoSEQ multiplex PCR, the repertoire was profiled, and TCRdb retains in-frame clones only, with some absent. The profile covers about 57,000 clones, with approximately 80% appearing a single time and more than 0.75% taken by the ten largest. Single viable CD3+CD4+CD8-CD45RO+ cells were sorted as the memory CD4+ T cells. This receptor was obtained from an adult in good health and CMV-seronegative. The sequenced material came from memory CD4+ T cells from blood. The chain is built from TRBV11-2 and TRBJ2-7; TRBD1 matches at 8 bases. The DNA for the CDR3 is TGTGCCAGCCGGCGCCAGGGGGCCAGCCTCTACGAGCAGTACTTC. Its translation is CASRRQGASLYEQYF. Drawing the rest from reference TRBV11-2 and TRBJ2-7, the complete variable domain is EAGVAQSPRYKIIEKRQSVAFWCNPISGHATLYWYQQILGQGPKLLIQFQNNGVVDDSQLPKDRFSAERLKGVDSTLKIQPAKLEDSAVYLCASRRQGASLYEQYFGPGTRLTVT.